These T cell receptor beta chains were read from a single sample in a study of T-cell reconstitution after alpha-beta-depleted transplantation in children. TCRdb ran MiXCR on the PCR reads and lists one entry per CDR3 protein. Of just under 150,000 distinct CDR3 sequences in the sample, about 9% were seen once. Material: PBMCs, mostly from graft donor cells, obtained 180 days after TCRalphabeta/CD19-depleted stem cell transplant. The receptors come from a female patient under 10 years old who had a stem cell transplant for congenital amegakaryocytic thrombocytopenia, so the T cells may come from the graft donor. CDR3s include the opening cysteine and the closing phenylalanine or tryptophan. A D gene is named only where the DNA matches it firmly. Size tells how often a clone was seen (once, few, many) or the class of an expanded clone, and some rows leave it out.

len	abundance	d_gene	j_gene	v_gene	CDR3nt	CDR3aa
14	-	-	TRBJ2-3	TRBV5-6	TGTGCCAGCAGCCCCGGGGGTAGCGGCTGGACGCAGTATTTT	CASSPGGSGWTQYF
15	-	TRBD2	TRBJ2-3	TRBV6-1	TGTGCCAGCAGTGAGACTAGCGGGGTTGCAGATACGCAGTATTTT	CASSETSGVADTQYF
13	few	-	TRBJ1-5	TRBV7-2	TGTGCCAGCAGCCCCAATAGCAATCAGCCCCAGCATTTT	CASSPNSNQPQHF
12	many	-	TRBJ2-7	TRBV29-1	TGCAGCGCGACGGGGAAGGCCTACGAGCAGTACTTC	CSATGKAYEQYF
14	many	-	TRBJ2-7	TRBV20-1	TGCAGTGCTAGCCCGATGGGGAGTCCCTACGAGCAGTACTTC	CSASPMGSPYEQYF
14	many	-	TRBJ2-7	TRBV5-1	TGCGCCAGCCGGCGAGGGCAGAGTTCCTACGAGCAGTACTTC	CASRRGQSSYEQYF
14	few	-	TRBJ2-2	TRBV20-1	TGCAGTGCTAGAGGCTCCAGGAACACCGGGGAGCTGTTTTTT	CSARGSRNTGELFF
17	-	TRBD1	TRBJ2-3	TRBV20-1	TGCAGTGCTAGAGATAACCGGGACAGGGGAATTACAGATACGCAGTATTTT	CSARDNRDRGITDTQYF
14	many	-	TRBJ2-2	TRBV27	TGTGCCAGCAGTTTCAGTGGTGGGACCGGGGAGCTGTTTTTT	CASSFSGGTGELFF
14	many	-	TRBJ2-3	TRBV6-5	TGTGCCAGCAGTCCGTTGACTAGCACAGATACGCAGTATTTT	CASSPLTSTDTQYF
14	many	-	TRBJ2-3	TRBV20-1	TGCAGTGCAAGGCGCGGGTTTCCCGCAGATACGCAGTATTTT	CSARRGFPADTQYF
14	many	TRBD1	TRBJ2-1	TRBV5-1	TGCGCCAGCAGTCGGACAGGGGCATACAATGAGCAGTTCTTC	CASSRTGAYNEQFF
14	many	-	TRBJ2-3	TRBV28	TGTGCCAGCAGTCTTAACGCCCAGGGACTTCCTCCGTATTTT	CASSLNAQGLPPYF
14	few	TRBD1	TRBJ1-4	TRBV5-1	TGCGCCAGCAGCTTCAGGGGGACTAATGAAAAACTGTTTTTT	CASSFRGTNEKLFF
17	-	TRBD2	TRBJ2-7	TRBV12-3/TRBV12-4	TGTGCCAGCAGCCTCACGGTTCTAGCGGCTCCTAACTACGAGCAGTACTTC	CASSLTVLAAPNYEQYF
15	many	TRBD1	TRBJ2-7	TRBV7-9	TGTGCCAGCAGCTTAGTTGGACAGGGGAAATACGAGCAGTACTTC	CASSLVGQGKYEQYF
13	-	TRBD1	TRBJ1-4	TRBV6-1	TGTGCCAGCAGCCGGACAGGTCTGGAAAAACTGTTTTTT	CASSRTGLEKLFF
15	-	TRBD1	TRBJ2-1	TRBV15	TGTGCCACCAGCAGAGATTCAGACAGGGTCAATGAGCAGTTCTTC	CATSRDSDRVNEQFF
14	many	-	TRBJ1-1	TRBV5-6	TGTGCCAGCAGCTTGGCCCTGTGGGGAACTGAAGCTTTCTTT	CASSLALWGTEAFF
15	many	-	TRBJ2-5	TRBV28	TGTGCCAGCAGCCTCTCAGGCGAGGGAGGAGAGACCCAGTACTTC	CASSLSGEGGETQYF
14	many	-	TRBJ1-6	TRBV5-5	TGTGCCAGCAGCTTGTCCGGGCCGTATTCACCCCTCCACTTT	CASSLSGPYSPLHF
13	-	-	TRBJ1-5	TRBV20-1	TGCAGTGCTCGGGGGTTTAGCAATCAGCCCCAGCATTTT	CSARGFSNQPQHF
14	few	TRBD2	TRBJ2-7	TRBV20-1	TGCAGTGCTAGAGTCCTAGCGGGGGGATACGAGCAGTACTTC	CSARVLAGGYEQYF
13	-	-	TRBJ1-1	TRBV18	TGTGCCAGCTCAGGCGTGGGGTTGGCTGAAGCTTTCTTT	CASSGVGLAEAFF
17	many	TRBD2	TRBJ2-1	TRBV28	TGTGCCAGCCGGGCAATAAGCGGGAACCCGGGGTACAATGAGCAGTTCTTC	CASRAISGNPGYNEQFF
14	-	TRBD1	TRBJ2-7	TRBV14	TGTGCCAGCAGCCAACTTCACAGGGGGTACGAGCAGTACTTC	CASSQLHRGYEQYF
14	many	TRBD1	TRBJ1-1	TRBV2	TGTGCCAGCAGTGGCTACGACAGGGACTCTGAAGCTTTCTTT	CASSGYDRDSEAFF
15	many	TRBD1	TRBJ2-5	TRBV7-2	TGTGCCAGCAGCTTAGTCGGGGACAGGGAGGAGACCCAGTACTTC	CASSLVGDREETQYF